The 24 T cell receptor beta chains presented below share a single source sample, sequenced in a study of long-term antiretroviral therapy in people with HIV. immunoSEQ v3.0 was run at survey level. Sequenced by immunoSEQ multiplex PCR; TCRdb stores in-frame clones only, minus some. The sample has 15,000 to 20,000 clones, around nine tenths seen once. Specimen: unsorted PBMCs, collected approximately 2.3 years before starting antiretroviral therapy. All receptors derive from a woman in her 30s with HIV.

The rearrangement uses TRBV4-1 and TRBJ1-5; 12 bases match TRBD1. Per germline, CDR1 MGHRA and CDR2 YSYEKL. The CDR3 is made up of 14 amino acids. Trimming cost V 4 bases and J 7 bases; bases outside gene matches: 2. In DNA, the CDR3 is TGCGCCAGCAGCCCCGGGACAGGGGGCCAGCCCCAGCATTTT. Protein product: CASSPGTGGQPQHF.

The rearrangement uses TRBV19 and TRBJ1-1; 8 nucleotides line up with TRBD1. CDR3 length: 15 residues. V shed 10 bases and J 3 bases; nucleotides not matched to a gene: 13. Germline lookup yields CDR1 LNHDA and CDR2 SQIVND (reference sequence). The CDR3 nucleotides are TGTGCCACCAAAATTCAGGGGGCGACTTACACTGAAGCTTTCTTT. Protein product: CATKIQGATYTEAFF.

The count of this clone is one. V usage is TRBV15 and J usage is TRBJ2-5; a weak D match, TRBD1 (5 bases). V lost 2 bases to trimming and J lost 1 base, with 11 bases between them. The CDR3 runs 15 residues. Per germline, CDR1 LNHNV and CDR2 YYDKDF (reference sequence). The CDR3 DNA sequence: TGTGCCACCAGCAGATTAAGACAGTTCCAAGAGACCCAGTACTTC. This codes for CATSRLRQFQETQYF.

The chain links TRBV30 to TRBJ2-1, with 10 bases fitting TRBD2. The CDR3 consists of 16 residues. V was pared by 0 bases and J by 7 bases, with 9 bases of the junction left unmatched. Germline values: CDR1 GTSNPN, CDR2 SVGIG (reference sequence). In DNA, the CDR3 is TGTGCCTGGAGTGTGCTGGGACTAGCGTTTGTTAATGAGCAGTTCTTC. Its translation is CAWSVLGLAFVNEQFF.

The V call is TRBV4-3, the J call TRBJ2-2, with D hard to call. The germline V and J ends were trimmed by 1 base and 0 bases, with 9 bases remaining between them. The CDR3 sequence is 16 residues long. Germline V gene sequence: CDR1 LGHNA, CDR2 YSLEER. In nucleotides, the CDR3 is TGCGCCAGCAGCCAAGGGACGGACGCGAACACCGGGGAGCTGTTTTTT. It specifies CASSQGTDANTGELFF.

The chain carries TRBV25-1 and TRBJ1-1; 7 bases fit TRBD1. The CDR3 is made up of 16 amino acids. Germline CDR1 reads MGHDK; CDR2 reads SYGVNS. V lost 3 bases, J lost 3 bases, and 10 bases stayed unmatched. CDR3 DNA: TGTGCCAGCAGTGACCAAACGACAGGGAAGTACACTGAAGCTTTCTTT. Translating gives CASSDQTTGKYTEAFF. The variable domain in full, with the rest retrieved from reference TRBV25-1 and TRBJ1-1, is EADIYQTPRYLVIGTGKKITLECSQTMGHDKMYWYQQDPGMELHLIHYSYGVNSTEKGDLSSESTVSRIRTEHFPLTLESARPSHTSQYLCASSDQTTGKYTEAFFGQGTRLTVV.

The rearrangement uses TRBV4-3 and TRBJ1-2; TRBD1 agrees at 7 bases. With 3 bases clipped from V and 4 bases from J, the junction kept 5 bases outside the gene matches. The CDR3 loop spans 14 amino acids. Germline V CDR1 and CDR2: LGHNA, YSLEER. In DNA, the CDR3 is TGCGCCAGCAGCCAGACAGGGATTACCTATGGCTACACCTTC. Residues: CASSQTGITYGYTF.

This clone was found a few times. The chain carries TRBV27 and TRBJ2-7; unclear D gene. The germline V gene has CDR1 MNHEY and CDR2 SMNVEV (reference sequence). The V and J ends lost 5 bases and 0 bases respectively, with 11 bases between them. The CDR3 length is 14 residues. Written as DNA, the CDR3 is TGTGCCAGCAGTCCCTCTAAAAGCTCCTACGAGCAGTACTTC. Protein: CASSPSKSSYEQYF.

The rearrangement joins TRBV19 to TRBJ1-1; D not resolved. This CDR3 is built from 16 residues. V lost 0 bases, J lost 0 bases, and 11 bases lay in between. Germline CDR1 LNHDA, CDR2 SQIVND (reference sequence). DNA for the CDR3: TGTGCCAGTAGTATAGACGTCAACAGTATGAACACTGAAGCTTTCTTT. Translation gives CASSIDVNSMNTEAFF.

V usage is TRBV29-1 and J usage is TRBJ1-1, with 11 bases aligning to TRBD1. CDR1 is SQVTM, CDR2 ANQGSEA, per germline. The CDR3 is made up of 16 amino acids. J was trimmed by 0 bases and V by 4 bases; bases with no gene match: 7. The CDR3 sequence: CSVGGTGGAMNTEAFF. The CDR3 nucleotides read TGCAGCGTTGGAGGGACAGGGGGAGCCATGAACACTGAAGCTTTCTTT.

The V and J genes are TRBV10-3 and TRBJ2-5; TRBD1 might be the D (6 bases). The CDR3 contains 15 residues. The germline V gene encodes CDR1 ENHRY and CDR2 SYGVKD. Trimming removed 4 bases at V and 2 bases at J, with 14 bases between. The CDR3 DNA is TGTGCCATCAGTGGCTCTACAGGGCGGCAAGAGACCCAGTACTTC. As protein: CAISGSTGRQETQYF.

This clone was seen once. This rearrangement joins TRBV7-9 to TRBJ2-3; the match to TRBD2 covers 9 bases. This CDR3 contains 15 residues. Per germline, CDR1 SEHNR and CDR2 FQNEAQ (reference sequence). With V trimmed by 5 bases and J by 0 bases, 3 bases remained unmatched. The CDR3 is CASSRGGASTDTQYF. For the CDR3, the DNA is TGTGCCAGCAGCCGCGGGGGGGCGAGCACAGATACGCAGTATTTT.

The chain joins TRBV5-4 to TRBJ2-7; a possible D gene is TRBD1 (5 bases). Trimming removed 3 bases at V and 7 bases at J, with 17 bases between. In germline, CDR1 is SGHNT, CDR2 YYREEE (reference sequence). The CDR3 consists of 14 residues. The CDR3 DNA reads TGTGCCAGCAGCTCTCAGGGTAGGGGCCGGGAGCAGTACTTC. Its translation: CASSSQGRGREQYF.

The V gene is TRBV6-1, the J gene TRBJ1-5; 10 bases match TRBD1. The V and J ends lost 5 bases and 3 bases, in that order; junction bases with no gene match: 4. The germline gives CDR1 MNHNS, CDR2 SASEGT. The CDR3 totals 15 residues. The CDR3 reads CASSFGTGDNQPQHF. The CDR3, as DNA: TGTGCCAGCAGTTTCGGGACAGGGGACAATCAGCCCCAGCATTTT.

This chain joins TRBV9 and TRBJ1-2; TRBD1 is a possible D gene (5 bases). Trimming took 0 bases from V and 4 from J, leaving 13 bases between them. Germline values: CDR1 SGDLS, CDR2 YYNGEE. The CDR3 totals 15 residues. The chain's CDR3 is CASSVADRVSYGYTF. The CDR3 DNA follows: TGTGCCAGCAGCGTAGCCGACAGAGTGAGCTATGGCTACACCTTC.

The J gene is TRBJ1-5, the V gene TRBV14; 9 nucleotides agree with TRBD1. The junction had 1 base not matched to a gene; V was cut back by 2 bases and J by 2 bases. Per germline, CDR1 SGHDN and CDR2 FVKESK. The CDR3 extends over 15 amino acids. The CDR3 reads CASSQTGGGNQPQHF. DNA of the CDR3: TGTGCCAGCAGCCAAACAGGGGGCGGCAATCAGCCCCAGCATTTT. The complete variable domain, with remaining parts taken from reference TRBV14 and TRBJ1-5, reads EAGVTQFPSHSVIEKGQTVTLRCDPISGHDNLYWYRRVMGKEIKFLLHFVKESKQDESGMPNNRFLAERTGGTYSTLKVQPAELEDSGVYFCASSQTGGGNQPQHFGDGTRLSIL.

The count of this clone is one. The genes are TRBV10-3 and TRBJ2-2, with a possible D match to TRBD1 (6 bases). CDR3 size: 14 residues. Between the trimmed V and J ends, which lost 2 bases and 5 bases, there was a span of 9 bases. Germline V gene data show CDR1 as ENHRY and CDR2 as SYGVKD. CDR3 loop: CAISEARGTGELFF. The CDR3, as DNA: TGTGCCATCAGTGAGGCTAGGGGGACCGGGGAGCTGTTTTTT.

The chain links TRBV2 to TRBJ1-1; no reliable D call. This CDR3 spans 13 amino acids. CDR1 and CDR2 (germline): SNHLY, FYNNEI. Trimming took 9 bases from V and 1 from J, leaving 12 bases between them. The CDR3 loop reads CASPRERNTEAFF. The CDR3 DNA is TGTGCCAGTCCGAGGGAAAGGAACACTGAAGCTTTCTTT.

The chain employs TRBV2 and TRBJ1-5; D gene ambiguous. This CDR3 is built from 15 residues. Per the germline V gene, CDR1 is SNHLY and CDR2 is FYNNEI. The germline V and J ends were trimmed by 4 bases and 0 bases, with 10 bases remaining between them. The CDR3 loop reads CASSAYGNSNQPQHF. Here the CDR3 DNA reads TGTGCCAGCAGTGCATACGGGAATAGCAATCAGCCCCAGCATTTT.

This rearrangement joins TRBV6-1 to TRBJ2-5, with TRBD2 matching 10 bases. Germline loops: CDR1 MNHNS, CDR2 SASEGT. The CDR3 is 13 amino acids. V was clipped by 8 bases and J by 2 bases; unmatched bases: 2. The CDR3 loop reads CASRSGRQETQYF. CDR3 DNA sequence: TGTGCCAGCCGTAGCGGGAGGCAAGAGACCCAGTACTTC.

J is TRBJ2-2 and V is TRBV25-1; D remains unclear. CDR3 length equals 15 residues. V shed 3 bases and J shed 0 bases, with 8 bases lying between them. The germline CDR1 and CDR2 sequences are MGHDK and SYGVNS. The CDR3 reads CASSEAQANTGELFF. CDR3 bases: TGTGCCAGCAGTGAGGCTCAGGCGAACACCGGGGAGCTGTTTTTT.

V usage is TRBV5-1 and J usage is TRBJ2-6; the D call may be TRBD1 or TRBD2 (5 bases each). The V gene lost 4 bases and the J gene lost 2 bases, with 16 bases spanning the gap. The CDR3 totals 17 residues. Germline-derived CDR1 and CDR2 are SGHRS and YFSETQ. The CDR3 region is CASSIAPQGPGANVLTF. As DNA, the CDR3 is TGCGCCAGCAGCATAGCCCCTCAGGGACCTGGGGCCAACGTCCTGACTTTC.

The chain couples TRBV30 to TRBJ1-2; TRBD1 might be the D (5 bases). Germline V gene lookup returns CDR1 GTSNPN and CDR2 SVGIG (reference sequence). The V end lost 1 base, the J end lost 4 bases, and 7 bases lay between the germline ends. The CDR3 length is 12 residues. CDR3 nucleotide sequence: TGTGCCTGGAGTGGGGACGTCTATGGCTACACCTTC. Encoded protein: CAWSGDVYGYTF.

This clone was counted a few times. The J gene is TRBJ2-5, the V gene TRBV18; 7 bases are a match to TRBD2. Losses at the gene ends were 6 bases for V and 3 bases for J; bases not matched to a gene: 19. Per the germline V gene, CDR1 is KGHSH and CDR2 is LQKENI. The CDR3 sequence is 18 residues long. In DNA, the CDR3 is TGTGCCAGCTCCACCAAGGTCGCTAGCGGACCAACCAAAGAGACCCAGTACTTC. It codes for CASSTKVASGPTKETQYF.